The following is a T cell receptor (beta chain) sequence with its context. One end of the junction is discordant with germline, which a read error may explain. The sample originates from a study of blood T cells in healthy people across ages. Next came a second PCR, run for roughly 6 to 11 cycles, which used a sample-barcoded 5' primer along with a J-beta primer mix. A single record per CDR3 protein comes from TCRdb applying MiXCR to the 5' RACE reads. Counted here are about 1.5 million distinct CDR3 sequences, 42% occurring once; the ten biggest clones make up around 4%. There were at least 5.5 micrograms of total RNA extracted from every sample. The CDR3 spans 12 residues. Germline V gene sequence: CDR1 SGHRS, CDR2 YFSETQ.

The chain links TRBV5-1 to TRBJ2-5; D gene ambiguous. The source is a woman aged 18-29 years in good health. The sample consisted of blood. CDR3 region: CASSLDEEAQYF. DNA of the CDR3: TGCGCCAGCAGCTTGGATGAAGAGGCCCAGTACTTC.